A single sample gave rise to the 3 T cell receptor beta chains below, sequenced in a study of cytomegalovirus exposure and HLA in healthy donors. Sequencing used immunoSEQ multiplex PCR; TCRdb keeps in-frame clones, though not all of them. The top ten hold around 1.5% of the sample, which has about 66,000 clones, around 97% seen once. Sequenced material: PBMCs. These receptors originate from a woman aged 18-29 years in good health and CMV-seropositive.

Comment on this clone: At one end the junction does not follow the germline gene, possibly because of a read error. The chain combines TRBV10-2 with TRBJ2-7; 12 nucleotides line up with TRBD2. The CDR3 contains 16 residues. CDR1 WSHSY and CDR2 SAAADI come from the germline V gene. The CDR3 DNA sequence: TGCGCCAGCAGTGAGTCGAGTCCTAGCGGGAGGGCCTGGTTAGGCTTC. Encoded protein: CASSESSPSGRAWLGF.

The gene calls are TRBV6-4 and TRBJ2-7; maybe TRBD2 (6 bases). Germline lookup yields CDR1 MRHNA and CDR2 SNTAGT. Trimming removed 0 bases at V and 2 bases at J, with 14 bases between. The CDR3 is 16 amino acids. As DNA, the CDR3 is TGTGCCAGCAGTGACTCGAACGGGACTCCCGCCTACGAGCAGTACTTC. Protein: CASSDSNGTPAYEQYF.

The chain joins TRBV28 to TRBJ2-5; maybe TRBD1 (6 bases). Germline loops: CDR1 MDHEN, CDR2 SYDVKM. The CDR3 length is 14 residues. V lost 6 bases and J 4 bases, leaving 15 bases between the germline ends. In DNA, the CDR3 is TGTGCCAGCAGAACCCAGGGGTGGGGAGAGACCCAGTACTTC. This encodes CASRTQGWGETQYF.